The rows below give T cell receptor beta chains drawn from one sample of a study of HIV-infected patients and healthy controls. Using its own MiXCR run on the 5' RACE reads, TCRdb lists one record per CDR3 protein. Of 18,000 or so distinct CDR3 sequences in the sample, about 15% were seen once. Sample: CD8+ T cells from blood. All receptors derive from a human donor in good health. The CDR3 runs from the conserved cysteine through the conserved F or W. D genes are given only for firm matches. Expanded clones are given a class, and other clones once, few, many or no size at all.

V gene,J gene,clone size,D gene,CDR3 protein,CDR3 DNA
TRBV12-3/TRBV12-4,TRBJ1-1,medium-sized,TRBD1,CASSLAGGGTEAFF,TGTGCCAGCAGCCTAGCAGGGGGAGGCACTGAAGCTTTCTTT
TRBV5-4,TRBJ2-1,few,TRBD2,CASSGGLAGIYNEQFF,TGTGCCAGCAGCGGAGGACTAGCGGGGATATACAATGAGCAGTTCTTC
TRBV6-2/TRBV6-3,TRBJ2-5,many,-,CASTGREQETQYF,TGTGCCAGCACAGGCAGGGAGCAAGAGACCCAGTACTTC
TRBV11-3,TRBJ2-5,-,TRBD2,CASSSLRPGLAGLQETQYF,TGTGCCAGCAGCTCCCTCCGCCCGGGACTAGCGGGCTTACAAGAGACCCAGTACTTC
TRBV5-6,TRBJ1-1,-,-,CASSQDMLNTEAFF,TGTGCCAGCAGCCAAGACATGTTGAACACTGAAGCTTTCTTT
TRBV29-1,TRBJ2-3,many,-,CSVSGVGDTQYF,TGCAGCGTTTCGGGGGTAGGTGATACGCAGTATTTT
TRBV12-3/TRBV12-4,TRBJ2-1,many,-,CASSLEAALSSYNEQFF,TGTGCCAGCAGTTTAGAGGCGGCCTTAAGCTCCTACAATGAGCAGTTCTTC
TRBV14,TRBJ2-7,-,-,CASSQFGGSGDEQYF,TGTGCCAGCAGCCAATTTGGGGGATCGGGTGACGAGCAGTACTTC
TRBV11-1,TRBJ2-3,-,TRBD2,CASSLALSGTSEPGDTQYF,TGTGCCAGCAGCTTAGCACTTTCCGGGACTAGCGAACCGGGAGATACGCAGTATTTT
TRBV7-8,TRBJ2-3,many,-,CASSPGRADTQYF,TGTGCCAGCAGCCCCGGTAGGGCAGATACGCAGTATTTT
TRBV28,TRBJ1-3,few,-,CASSQKTHGNTIYF,TGTGCCAGCAGTCAGAAGACACATGGAAACACCATATATTTT
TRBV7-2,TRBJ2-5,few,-,CASSLTTLTPHTQETQYF,TGTGCCAGCAGCTTAACGACTCTTACCCCCCATACACAAGAGACCCAGTACTTC
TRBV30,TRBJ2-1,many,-,CAWAGSQPNEQFF,TGTGCCTGGGCCGGGAGCCAGCCCAATGAGCAGTTCTTC
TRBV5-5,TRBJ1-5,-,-,CASSLIGFGLQPQHF,TGTGCCAGCAGCTTAATTGGGTTTGGACTTCAGCCCCAGCATTTT
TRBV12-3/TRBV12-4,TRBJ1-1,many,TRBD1,CASSPGTGGLAFF,TGTGCCAGCAGTCCTGGGACAGGGGGCCTGGCTTTCTTT
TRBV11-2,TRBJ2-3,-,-,CASSLVGGDGTDTQYF,TGTGCCAGCAGCTTAGTTGGCGGGGATGGCACAGATACGCAGTATTTT
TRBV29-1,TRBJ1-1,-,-,CSAGGGIYTEAFF,TGCAGCGCTGGCGGAGGTATCTACACTGAAGCTTTCTTT
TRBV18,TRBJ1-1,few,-,CASSPPIYTEAFF,TGTGCCAGCTCACCTCCCATCTACACTGAAGCTTTCTTT
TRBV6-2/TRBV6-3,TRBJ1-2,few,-,CASSQQPDKTGGYTF,TGTGCCAGCAGTCAACAGCCGGATAAAACAGGTGGCTACACCTTC
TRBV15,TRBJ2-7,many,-,CATSTESRDEQYF,TGTGCCACCAGCACCGAAAGCAGGGACGAGCAGTACTTC
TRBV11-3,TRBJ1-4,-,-,CASSRPWGGDNEKLFF,TGTGCCAGCAGCCGCCCTTGGGGAGGAGATAATGAAAAACTGTTTTTT
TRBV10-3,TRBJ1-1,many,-,CAISGSLSTEAFF,TGTGCCATCAGTGGGTCCCTTAGCACTGAAGCTTTCTTT
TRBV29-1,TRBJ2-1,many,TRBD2,CSVDWASGRGSSYNEQFF,TGCAGCGTTGATTGGGCTAGCGGGAGGGGAAGCTCCTACAATGAGCAGTTCTTC
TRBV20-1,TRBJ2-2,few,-,CSARDGGALTNTGELFF,TGCAGTGCTAGAGATGGCGGGGCCCTAACGAACACCGGGGAGCTGTTTTTT
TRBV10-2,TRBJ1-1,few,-,CASSESNSKGFVTEAFF,TGCGCCAGCAGTGAATCTAACTCTAAGGGGTTTGTGACTGAAGCTTTCTTT
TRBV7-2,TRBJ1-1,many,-,CASSPISPGTNTEAFF,TGTGCCAGCAGCCCCATTAGCCCTGGGACGAACACTGAAGCTTTCTTT
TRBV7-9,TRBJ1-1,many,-,CASSPPLTGSTEAFF,TGTGCCAGCAGCCCTCCTCTCACAGGGAGCACTGAAGCTTTCTTT
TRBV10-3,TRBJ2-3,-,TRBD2,CAISEWSQREDTDTQYF,TGTGCCATCAGTGAGTGGTCCCAGCGGGAAGACACAGATACGCAGTATTTT
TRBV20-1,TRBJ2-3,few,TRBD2,CSATGLAERTDTQYF,TGCAGTGCTACGGGACTAGCGGAACGCACAGATACGCAGTATTTT
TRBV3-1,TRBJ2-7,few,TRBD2,CASSPSERGYGYEQYF,TGTGCCAGCAGCCCGAGTGAGCGGGGGTACGGCTACGAGCAGTACTTC
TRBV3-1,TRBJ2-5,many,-,CASSPETGSWETQYF,TGTGCCAGCAGCCCTGAGACAGGATCTTGGGAGACCCAGTACTTC
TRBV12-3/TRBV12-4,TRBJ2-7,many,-,CASSGVIYEQYF,TGTGCCAGCAGTGGGGTTATATACGAGCAGTACTTC
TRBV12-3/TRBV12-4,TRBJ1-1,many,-,CASSPLNTEAFF,TGTGCCAGCAGTCCACTGAACACTGAAGCTTTCTTT
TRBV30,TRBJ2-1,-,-,CAWRASDWNEQFF,TGTGCCTGGAGGGCCTCAGACTGGAATGAGCAGTTCTTC
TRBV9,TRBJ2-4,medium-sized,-,CASSVGGDHAKNIQYF,TGTGCCAGCAGCGTAGGAGGTGATCACGCCAAAAACATTCAGTACTTC
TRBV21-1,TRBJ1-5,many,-,CASSKDSSNQPQHF,TGTGCCAGCAGCAAAGACAGTAGCAATCAGCCCCAGCATTTT
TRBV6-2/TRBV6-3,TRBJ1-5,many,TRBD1,CASSLTGVNQPQHF,TGTGCCAGCAGTCTTACAGGGGTCAATCAGCCCCAGCATTTT
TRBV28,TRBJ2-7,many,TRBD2,CASSWEGTSKIYEQYF,TGTGCCAGCAGTTGGGAAGGGACTAGCAAAATCTACGAGCAGTACTTC
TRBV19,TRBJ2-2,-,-,CASSIVTGSGELFF,TGTGCCAGTAGTATCGTCACAGGGTCCGGGGAGCTGTTTTTT
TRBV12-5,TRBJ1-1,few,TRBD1,CASSSPGGIPLGTEAFF,TGTGCTAGCTCCTCGCCAGGGGGTATTCCCCTAGGGACTGAAGCTTTCTTT
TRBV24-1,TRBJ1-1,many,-,CATSEGVGEAFF,TGTGCCACCAGTGAGGGGGTTGGGGAAGCTTTCTTT
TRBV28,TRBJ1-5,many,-,CACAGAGQPQHF,TGTGCCTGTGCGGGCGCGGGCCAGCCCCAGCATTTT
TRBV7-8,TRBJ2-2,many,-,CASSSGRLANTGELFF,TGTGCCAGCAGCTCCGGACGGCTAGCGAACACCGGGGAGCTGTTTTTT
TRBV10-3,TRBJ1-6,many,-,CAIRGDGDNSPLHF,TGTGCCATCAGAGGGGACGGGGATAATTCACCCCTCCACTTT
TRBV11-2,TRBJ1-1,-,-,CASSYSGVWGTEAFF,TGTGCCAGCAGCTACTCTGGGGTTTGGGGCACTGAAGCTTTCTTT
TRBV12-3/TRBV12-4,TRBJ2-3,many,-,CASSFRKDTQYF,TGTGCCAGCAGCTTTAGGAAAGATACGCAGTATTTT
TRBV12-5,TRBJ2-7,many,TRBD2,CASGLAGGPSEQYF,TGTGCTAGTGGCCTAGCGGGAGGGCCCTCCGAGCAGTACTTC
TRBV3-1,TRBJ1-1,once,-,CASSQGGRGTEAFF,TGTGCCAGCAGCCAAGGGGGCCGTGGCACTGAAGCTTTCTTT